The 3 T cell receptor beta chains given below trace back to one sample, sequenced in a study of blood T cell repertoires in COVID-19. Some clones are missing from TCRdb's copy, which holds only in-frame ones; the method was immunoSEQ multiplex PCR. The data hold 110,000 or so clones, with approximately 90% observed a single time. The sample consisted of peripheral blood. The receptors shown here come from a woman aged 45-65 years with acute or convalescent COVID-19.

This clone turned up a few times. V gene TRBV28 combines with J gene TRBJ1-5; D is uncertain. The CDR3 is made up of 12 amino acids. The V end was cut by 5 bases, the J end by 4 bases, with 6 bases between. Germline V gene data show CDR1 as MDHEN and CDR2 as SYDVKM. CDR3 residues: CASSRKNQPQHF. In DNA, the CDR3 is TGTGCCAGCAGTCGTAAAAATCAGCCCCAGCATTTT.

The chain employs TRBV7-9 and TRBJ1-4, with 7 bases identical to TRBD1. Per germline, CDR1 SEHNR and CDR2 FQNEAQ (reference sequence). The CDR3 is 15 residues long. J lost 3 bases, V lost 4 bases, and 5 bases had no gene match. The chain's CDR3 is CASSSQGRANEKLFF. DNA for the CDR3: TGTGCCAGCAGCTCACAGGGGAGAGCTAATGAAAAACTGTTTTTT. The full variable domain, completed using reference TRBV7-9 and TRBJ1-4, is DTGVSQNPRHKITKRGQNVTFRCDPISEHNRLYWYRQTLGQGPEFLTYFQNEAQLEKSRLLSDRFSAERPKGSFSTLEIQRTEQGDSAMYLCASSSQGRANEKLFFGSGTQLSVL.

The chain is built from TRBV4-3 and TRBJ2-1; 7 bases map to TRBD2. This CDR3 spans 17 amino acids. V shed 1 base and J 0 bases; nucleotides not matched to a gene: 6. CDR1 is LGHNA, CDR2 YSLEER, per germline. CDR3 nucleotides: TGCGCCAGCAGCCAAGCCCCTAGCGGTTACTCCTACAATGAGCAGTTCTTC. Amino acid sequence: CASSQAPSGYSYNEQFF.